One sample yielded the 27 T cell receptor beta chains listed below, sequenced in a study of identical twins. Using its own MiXCR run on the 5' RACE reads, TCRdb lists one record per CDR3 protein. The repertoire holds hundreds of thousands of distinct CDR3 sequences, with 15% to 20% as singletons. Separately, the same data were catalogued under a study of T cells expressing NK-cell markers.

Sequencing was performed on PBMCs. These receptor sequences come from a woman aged 18-30 years in good health.

The CDR3 reads CASSLAETTGYNSPLHF. CDR3 nucleotides: TGTGCCAGCAGCTTGGCAGAGACGACGGGATATAATTCACCCCTCCACTTT. The chain is built from TRBV5-8 and TRBJ1-6; D remains ambiguous. This CDR3 spans 17 amino acids. Germline V gene sequence: CDR1 SGHTS, CDR2 YDEGEE. Deletions cut 0 bases from V and 4 bases from J, with 14 bases between.

J is TRBJ2-3 and V is TRBV20-1; 9 bases fit TRBD2. Germline lookup yields CDR1 DFQATT and CDR2 SNEGSKA (reference sequence). J gave up 11 bases and V 3 bases, and 6 bases lay outside the gene matches. The CDR3 sequence is 12 residues long. CDR3 loop: CSASEREEKQYF. DNA of the CDR3: TGCAGTGCTAGTGAGCGGGAGGAGAAGCAGTATTTT.

This clonotype appeared many times. A read error may account for a junction end that differs from germline. In DNA form, the CDR3 reads TGTGCCAGCAGCCAGGGGGGAAGCTCCTACGAGCAGTACTTC. Translation gives CASSQGGSSYEQYF. This sequence joins TRBV4-3 and TRBJ2-7, with D perhaps matching TRBD1 (7 bases). Germline V gene lookup returns CDR1 LGHNA and CDR2 YSLEER. There are 14 residues in the CDR3.

The chain has TRBV20-1 and TRBJ2-1, with D tentatively TRBD2 (5 bases). The CDR3 is 11 residues long. Germline CDR1 reads DFQATT; CDR2 reads SNEGSKA (reference sequence). The CDR3 DNA reads as TGCAGCTCCGAGCGGTACAATGAGCAGTTCTTC. Translation gives CSSERYNEQFF.

The rearrangement uses TRBV12-3 or TRBV12-4 and TRBJ2-2, with D unresolved. Trimming took off 8 bases at V and 5 bases at J, with 6 bases between the two ends. CDR3 length: 11 amino acids. The CDR3 loop reads CASWGTGELFF. CDR3 DNA sequence: TGTGCCAGCTGGGGAACCGGGGAGCTGTTTTTT.

CDR3 residues: CASSSVDSNQPQHF. CDR3 nucleotide sequence: TGTGCCAGCAGTTCGGTGGATAGCAATCAGCCCCAGCATTTT. The chain has TRBV6-5 and TRBJ1-5; the D is unclear. CDR1 is MNHEY, CDR2 SVGAGI, per germline. The CDR3 is made up of 14 amino acids. V lost 4 bases and J lost 0, with 7 bases in between.

In this sample, this clonotype turned up a few times. V gene TRBV20-1 combines with J gene TRBJ2-7; 13 bases are a match to TRBD2. V gave up 5 bases and J gave up 0 bases; unmatched junction bases: 13. Looked up from germline, CDR1 is DFQATT and CDR2 is SNEGSKA (reference sequence). The CDR3 consists of 18 residues. Here the CDR3 DNA reads TGCAGTGCTCGACGCTCCGGGACTAGCGGGACACGCTCCTACGAGCAGTACTTC. This gives the protein CSARRSGTSGTRSYEQYF.

The chain employs TRBV7-2 and TRBJ2-7; perhaps TRBD2 as D (6 bases). The CDR3 extends over 15 amino acids. Germline CDR1 is SGHTA and CDR2 is FQGNSA. V gave up 1 base and J gave up 7 bases, with 17 bases separating them. CDR3 DNA: TGTGCCAGCAGCTTAGGGGGCGGGACCGCATTGGAGCAGTACTTC. Amino acid sequence: CASSLGGGTALEQYF.

This rearrangement joins TRBV20-1 to TRBJ2-1, with TRBD2 matching 10 bases. This CDR3 spans 16 amino acids. Trimming removed 4 bases from V and 0 bases from J; junction bases left unmatched: 6. The germline gives CDR1 DFQATT, CDR2 SNEGSKA (reference sequence). CDR3 DNA sequence: TGCAGTGCTACCCAACTAGCGGGAAGCTCCTACAATGAGCAGTTCTTC. Protein: CSATQLAGSSYNEQFF.

This clonotype was recorded a few times. The chain combines TRBV5-1 with TRBJ2-5; D remains unclear. The CDR3 has 14 amino acids. V gave up 0 bases and J gave up 0 bases, with 6 bases separating them. CDR1 is SGHRS, CDR2 YFSETQ, per germline. The CDR3 protein is CASSLGRYQETQYF. CDR3 in DNA: TGCGCCAGCAGCTTGGGACGGTACCAAGAGACCCAGTACTTC.

The J gene is TRBJ2-2, the V gene TRBV14, with 7 bases that match TRBD1. The CDR3 loop spans 14 amino acids. The trim removed 4 bases at V and 6 bases at J, leaving 5 bases unmatched. Germline values: CDR1 SGHDN, CDR2 FVKESK. The CDR3 is CASSRFQGAGELFF. Written as DNA, the CDR3 is TGTGCCAGCAGCCGATTCCAGGGGGCCGGGGAGCTGTTTTTT.

The chain couples TRBV10-3 to TRBJ2-7; D unclear. The CDR3 loop spans 12 amino acids. The germline V and J ends were trimmed by 3 bases and 6 bases, with 9 bases remaining between them. The germline V gene has CDR1 ENHRY and CDR2 SYGVKD. The DNA for the CDR3 is TGTGCCATCAGTGATCGCGGTCCCGAGCAGTACTTC. This sequence encodes CAISDRGPEQYF.

This chain connects TRBV10-3 to TRBJ2-3; 8 bases agree with TRBD2. Germline V gene data show CDR1 as ENHRY and CDR2 as SYGVKD. With V trimmed by 0 bases and J by 0 bases, 2 bases remained unmatched. The CDR3 length is 16 residues. The CDR3 loop is CAISESPSGSTDTQYF. CDR3 DNA sequence: TGTGCCATCAGTGAGTCCCCTAGCGGGAGCACAGATACGCAGTATTTT.

This chain joins TRBV20-1 and TRBJ2-7; 8 nucleotides line up with TRBD2. The CDR3 sequence is 15 residues long. Germline CDR1 reads DFQATT; CDR2 reads SNEGSKA (reference sequence). V lost 0 bases to trimming and J lost 3 bases; unmatched junction nucleotides: 7. CDR3 residues: CSARDPSGRGYEQYF. Written as DNA, the CDR3 is TGCAGTGCTAGAGATCCCAGCGGGAGAGGCTACGAGCAGTACTTC.

The chain has TRBV3-1 and TRBJ2-2, with a possible D match to TRBD1 (5 bases). V was clipped by 1 base and J by 6 bases, with 15 bases between them. Germline CDR1 reads LGHDT; CDR2 reads YNNKEL (reference sequence). This CDR3 contains 16 residues. The CDR3 region is CASSQAFIGVAGELFF. CDR3 DNA: TGTGCCAGCAGCCAAGCTTTTATAGGGGTGGCCGGGGAGCTGTTTTTT. Drawing the rest from reference TRBV3-1 and TRBJ2-2, the complete variable domain is DTAVSQTPKYLVTQMGNDKSIKCEQNLGHDTMYWYKQDSKKFLKIMFSYNNKELIINETVPNRFSPKSPDKAHLNLHINSLELGDSAVYFCASSQAFIGVAGELFFGEGSRLTVL.

The rearrangement links TRBV3-1 to TRBJ2-2; D may be TRBD2 (6 bases). The CDR3 totals 16 residues. V lost 2 bases and J lost 0, with 10 bases in between. Germline values: CDR1 LGHDT, CDR2 YNNKEL (reference sequence). CDR3 coding DNA: TGTGCCAGCAGCCAAAGAGGCGGGGCGAACACCGGGGAGCTGTTTTTT. This gives the protein CASSQRGGANTGELFF.

V is TRBV18 and J is TRBJ1-6, with D possibly TRBD1 on 6 matching bases. Trimming removed 2 bases from V and 10 bases from J, with 15 bases in between. This CDR3 has 15 residues. Per the germline V gene, CDR1 is KGHSH and CDR2 is LQKENI. CDR3 sequence reads: CASSPGTGWRSPLHF. DNA of the CDR3: TGTGCCAGCTCACCAGGAACAGGGTGGAGGTCACCCCTCCACTTT.

The rearrangement links TRBV12-3 or TRBV12-4 to TRBJ2-7; D unresolved. Trimming left V 5 bases short and J 4 bases short, with 12 bases between. There are 13 residues in the CDR3. The CDR3 coding sequence is TGTGCCAGCAGTCTAGGGCCCCAATACGAGCAGTACTTC. Its translation: CASSLGPQYEQYF.

The chain recombines TRBV5-6 with TRBJ1-2; maybe TRBD1 (5 bases). Germline assignment: CDR1 SGHDT and CDR2 YYEEEE. The CDR3 loop spans 14 amino acids. V was shortened by 4 bases and J by 1 base, with 11 bases between the two germline ends. In DNA form, the CDR3 reads TGTGCCAGCAGCCCGAGACAGAGTAACTATGGCTACACCTTC. It is translated as CASSPRQSNYGYTF. The entire variable domain, with the rest obtained from reference TRBV5-6 and TRBJ1-2, is as follows: DAGVTQSPTHLIKTRGQQVTLRCSPKSGHDTVSWYQQALGQGPQFIFQYYEEEERQRGNFPDRFSGHQFPNYSSELNVNALLLGDSALYLCASSPRQSNYGYTFGSGTRLTVV.

The V gene is TRBV10-3, the J gene TRBJ1-2; D might be TRBD1 (6 bases). Trimming pared 4 bases from V and 8 bases from J, leaving 20 bases between. Germline V gene lookup returns CDR1 ENHRY and CDR2 SYGVKD. There are 15 residues in the CDR3. Here the CDR3 reads CAISGGSGALEGYTF. As DNA, the CDR3 is TGTGCCATCAGTGGTGGGTCAGGGGCTCTTGAAGGCTACACCTTC.

This clonotype was recorded at least ten times. The chain joins TRBV12-3 or TRBV12-4 to TRBJ1-2, with D uncertain. There are 14 residues in the CDR3. V lost 6 bases and J lost 4, with 15 bases in between. The CDR3 nucleotides read TGTGCCAGCAGACCTGGTGGAGGTAGCTATGGCTACACCTTC. Translation: CASRPGGGSYGYTF.

The rearrangement links TRBV3-1 to TRBJ2-7; 11 positions match TRBD2. Germline V lookup: CDR1 LGHDT, CDR2 YNNKEL (reference sequence). The CDR3 has 16 amino acids. Trimming took 4 bases from V and 2 from J; bases not matched to a gene: 7. The DNA of the CDR3 is TGTGCCAGCAGCCTTCAGACTAGCGGGAATCCCTACGAGCAGTACTTC. Translated: CASSLQTSGNPYEQYF.

In its sample, this clonotype was seen a few times. The chain recombines TRBV12-3 or TRBV12-4 with TRBJ2-2; D is ambiguous. V shed 8 bases and J shed 5 bases, with 9 bases lying between them. The CDR3 loop spans 12 amino acids. CDR3 amino acids: CASLEWTGELFF. As DNA, the CDR3 is TGTGCCAGCTTAGAGTGGACCGGGGAGCTGTTTTTT.

This clonotype came up a few times. The chain carries TRBV7-2 and TRBJ1-3; 10 nucleotides align to TRBD1. The CDR3 loop spans 16 amino acids. Germline values: CDR1 SGHTA, CDR2 FQGNSA. Trimming removed 3 bases from V and 4 bases from J; junction bases left unmatched: 6. The CDR3 DNA sequence: TGTGCCAGCAGCTTTTACCCGACAGGGGGCGGAAACACCATATATTTT. It specifies CASSFYPTGGGNTIYF.

This clonotype was observed a few times. J is TRBJ2-7 and V is TRBV27; D might be TRBD1 or TRBD2, each matching 5 bases. The CDR3 consists of 14 residues. V was cut by 4 bases and J by 7 bases, with 17 bases left in between. Germline lookup yields CDR1 MNHEY and CDR2 SMNVEV (reference sequence). The CDR3 loop is CASSYGAGSREQYF. The DNA for the CDR3 is TGTGCCAGCAGTTACGGGGCAGGGTCGAGAGAGCAGTACTTC.

The table lists this clonotype with a few counts. V and J are TRBV20-1 and TRBJ2-7, with 10 bases that match TRBD2. CDR1 and CDR2 (germline): DFQATT, SNEGSKA (reference sequence). V shed 0 bases and J 6 bases; nucleotides not matched to a gene: 8. There are 15 residues in the CDR3. The CDR3 nucleotides are TGCAGTGCTAGAGATCCCACTAGCGGGGTAGGCGAGCAGTACTTC. Translating gives CSARDPTSGVGEQYF.

The DNA for the CDR3 is TGTGCCAGCAGTCCCAGCGGGGGGTCCGGGGAGCTGTTTTTT. Its translation: CASSPSGGSGELFF. The chain employs TRBV6-1 and TRBJ2-2; 9 bases are shared with TRBD2. Germline CDR1 is MNHNS and CDR2 is SASEGT. V dropped 5 bases and J dropped 6; count of bases not matched to a gene: 4. This CDR3 comprises 14 residues.